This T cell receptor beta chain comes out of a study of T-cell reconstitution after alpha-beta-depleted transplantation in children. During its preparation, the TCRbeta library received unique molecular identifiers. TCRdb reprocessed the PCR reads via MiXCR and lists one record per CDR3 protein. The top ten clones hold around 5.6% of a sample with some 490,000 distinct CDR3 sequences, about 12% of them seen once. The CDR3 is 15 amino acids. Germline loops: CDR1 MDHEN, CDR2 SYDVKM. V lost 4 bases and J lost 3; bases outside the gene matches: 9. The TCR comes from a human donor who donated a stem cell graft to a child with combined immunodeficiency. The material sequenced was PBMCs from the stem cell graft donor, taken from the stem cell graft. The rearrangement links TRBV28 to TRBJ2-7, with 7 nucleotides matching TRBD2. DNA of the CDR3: TGTGCCAGCAGTTCTCCGGGACTACCGTTCTACGAGCAGTACTTC. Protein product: CASSSPGLPFYEQYF.